The clone carrying this T cell receptor beta chain has just one count. The antigen is not known. The sample belongs to a study of shared clonotypes between healthy human individuals. Study-wide results and limits: Clonotypes not shared had lower generation probabilities than those common to all four donors. Incompleteness in sorted-subset sequencing, despite large depth, was shown by rarefaction. Of the naive CD4 clonotypes, approximately 5% were shared across a handful of donors.

Sequencing used immunoSEQ multiplex PCR; TCRdb keeps in-frame clones, though not all of them. The sample has about 680,000 clones, about two thirds seen once. There were no recent acute infections or vaccinations among the donors, who were healthy HIV-negative adults. This sequence was found in a woman aged 25-40 years in good health. Sequenced sample: memory CD4+ T cells sorted from blood. Subset here: CD45RA-negative fraction.

Written as DNA, the CDR3 is TGTGCCAGCAGCTTGCAAGGGCTAGTTGAAGGGGAGCAGTACTTC. Residues: CASSLQGLVEGEQYF. The chain has TRBV7-2 and TRBJ2-5; possibly TRBD1 or TRBD2 for D (5 bases each). This CDR3 is 15 amino acids long. Germline V gives CDR1 SGHTA, CDR2 FQGNSA. V was cut by 3 bases and J by 11 bases, with 22 bases left in between.